Listed below are T cell receptor beta chains from one sample, sequenced in a study of blood T cell repertoires in COVID-19. TCRdb keeps only in-frame clones here, not all; method: immunoSEQ multiplex PCR. The table has 150,000 to 200,000 clones, approximately 88% seen once. The sample was peripheral blood. The receptor source for this set is a man aged 18 to 35 with active or convalescent COVID-19. The CDR3 runs from the conserved cysteine through the conserved F or W. Fields, in order: D gene, V gene, clone size, J gene, CDR3 protein, CDR3 DNA. A D gene is named only where the DNA matches it firmly. Size tells how often a clone was seen (once, few, many) or the class of an expanded clone, and some rows leave it out.

-,TRBV25-1,-,TRBJ1-3,CASSEFTGRNTIYF,TGTGCCAGCAGTGAATTCACAGGGAGAAACACCATATATTTT
-,TRBV10-3,-,TRBJ2-3,CAIAGSGSTDTQYF,TGTGCCATCGCCGGTAGCGGCAGCACAGATACGCAGTATTTT
TRBD1,TRBV6-5,-,TRBJ1-1,CASSYQGAVNTEAFF,TGTGCCAGCAGTTATCAGGGGGCCGTGAACACTGAAGCTTTCTTT
TRBD1,TRBV18,-,TRBJ1-2,CASSPRGQGGYGYTF,TGTGCCAGCTCACCTCGGGGACAGGGCGGCTATGGCTACACCTTC
TRBD1,TRBV5-1,-,TRBJ2-1,CASSLAGQGVPYNEQFF,TGCGCCAGCAGCTTGGCCGGGCAGGGGGTCCCCTACAATGAGCAGTTCTTC
TRBD2,TRBV5-8,-,TRBJ2-1,CASRRIAGAGEQFF,TGTGCCAGCAGAAGAATAGCGGGGGCGGGTGAGCAGTTCTTC
-,TRBV2,-,TRBJ1-5,CASKLRILNQPQHF,TGTGCCAGCAAACTCCGAATCCTCAATCAGCCCCAGCATTTT
-,TRBV19,-,TRBJ1-2,CASRRDNYGYTF,TGTGCCAGTCGGAGGGACAACTATGGCTACACCTTC
TRBD2,TRBV30,-,TRBJ2-3,CAWRLAGGTDTQYF,TGTGCCTGGAGGCTAGCGGGAGGAACAGATACGCAGTATTTT
-,TRBV3-1/TRBV3-2,-,TRBJ2-5,CASSRGTDQETQYF,TGTGCCAGCAGCCGAGGGACTGACCAAGAGACCCAGTACTTC
-,TRBV7-2,-,TRBJ2-3,CASSFDHLEITDTQYF,TGTGCCAGCAGCTTCGACCACCTAGAGATCACAGATACGCAGTATTTT
TRBD1,TRBV18,-,TRBJ1-5,CASSPTGGSGNQPQHF,TGTGCCAGCTCACCAACAGGGGGCTCGGGCAATCAGCCCCAGCATTTT
TRBD1,TRBV5-1,-,TRBJ1-4,CASSPGRQGDEKLFF,TGCGCCAGCAGCCCTGGACGACAGGGGGATGAAAAACTGTTTTTT
-,TRBV3-1/TRBV3-2,-,TRBJ2-5,CASSQGGAETQYF,TGTGCCAGCAGCCAAGGGGGCGCGGAGACCCAGTACTTC
TRBD1,TRBV5-1,-,TRBJ2-7,CASSPRQGGYEQYF,TGCGCCAGCAGCCCCCGACAGGGGGGCTACGAGCAGTACTTC
-,TRBV29-1,-,TRBJ1-1,CSVRSGEYTEAFF,TGCAGCGTTAGGTCAGGGGAATACACTGAAGCTTTCTTT
-,TRBV4-3,-,TRBJ2-3,CASSQDPPQQDEQDTQYF,TGCGCCAGCAGCCAAGATCCGCCTCAACAGGACGAACAAGATACGCAGTATTTT
-,TRBV28,-,TRBJ2-7,CASSLTPYEQYF,TGTGCCAGCAGTTTGACACCCTACGAGCAGTACTTC
-,TRBV19,-,TRBJ2-6,CASRTVAGANVLTF,TGTGCCAGTAGAACAGTAGCTGGGGCCAACGTCCTGACTTTC
TRBD2,TRBV18,-,TRBJ2-6,CASSPKRDSSSGANVLTF,TGTGCCAGCTCACCGAAGCGGGACTCTAGCTCTGGGGCCAACGTCCTGACTTTC
TRBD1,TRBV7-2,once,TRBJ1-6,CASSSGQGSWDSPLHF,TGTGCCAGCAGCTCCGGACAGGGCTCGTGGGATTCACCCCTCCACTTT
TRBD2,TRBV5-1,-,TRBJ2-5,CASSLPGLAGVGETQYF,TGCGCCAGCAGCCTGCCGGGACTAGCGGGAGTTGGGGAGACCCAGTACTTC
-,TRBV3-1/TRBV3-2,-,TRBJ2-2,CASSLRPFEAPLGTGELFF,TGTGCCAGCAGCCTTCGACCTTTCGAGGCCCCCTTGGGCACCGGGGAGCTGTTTTTT
-,TRBV20-1,-,TRBJ1-6,CSAGGPSPLHF,TGCAGTGCTGGCGGCCCTTCACCCCTCCACTTT
TRBD1,TRBV5-1,-,TRBJ2-3,CASSLEGYRGSASTDTQYF,TGCGCCAGCAGCCTGGAAGGCTACAGGGGAAGCGCAAGTACAGATACGCAGTATTTT
-,TRBV4-2,-,TRBJ1-4,CASSQEVAGLNEKLFF,TGTGCCAGCAGCCAAGAGGTGGCAGGGTTAAACGAAAAACTGTTTTTT
TRBD1,TRBV6-5,-,TRBJ1-6,CASSYGGTGVSPLHF,TGTGCCAGCAGTTACGGGGGGACAGGGGTTTCACCCCTCCACTTT
-,TRBV19,-,TRBJ2-1,CASSINEQFF,TGTGCCAGTAGCATCAATGAGCAGTTCTTC
TRBD1,TRBV28,-,TRBJ2-7,CASSRLGQGAVGKQYF,TGTGCCAGCAGCCGCCTCGGGCAGGGGGCGGTCGGTAAGCAGTACTTC
-,TRBV6-5,-,TRBJ1-2,CASRADSDYGYTF,TGTGCCAGCAGGGCAGACAGTGATTATGGCTACACCTTC
TRBD1,TRBV6-6,-,TRBJ1-2,CARAILLTGEDYGYTF,TGTGCCAGGGCCATTCTGTTGACAGGGGAGGACTATGGCTACACCTTC
-,TRBV6-5,-,TRBJ2-1,CASSFSGAVDLREQFF,TGTGCCAGCAGTTTTTCGGGAGCCGTCGACCTCCGCGAGCAGTTCTTC
-,TRBV7-2,-,TRBJ2-2,CASSFSSAGELFF,TGTGCCAGCAGCTTTTCATCGGCCGGGGAGCTGTTTTTT
TRBD1,TRBV28,few,TRBJ1-4,CASSSLTLTGTGEKLFF,TGTGCCAGCAGTTCCCTAACCCTGACAGGGACGGGGGAAAAACTGTTTTTT
TRBD1,TRBV7-9,medium-sized,TRBJ1-2,CASSSTSAGQDSYGYTF,TGTGCCAGCAGCTCCACCTCCGCGGGACAGGACTCATATGGCTACACCTTC
TRBD1,TRBV6-2/TRBV6-3,once,TRBJ2-7,CASSVLQGDLYEQYF,TGTGCCAGCAGTGTCCTACAGGGGGATCTTTACGAGCAGTACTTC
-,TRBV10-3,-,TRBJ2-5,CAISEWQGGETQYF,TGTGCCATCAGTGAGTGGCAGGGAGGCGAGACCCAGTACTTC